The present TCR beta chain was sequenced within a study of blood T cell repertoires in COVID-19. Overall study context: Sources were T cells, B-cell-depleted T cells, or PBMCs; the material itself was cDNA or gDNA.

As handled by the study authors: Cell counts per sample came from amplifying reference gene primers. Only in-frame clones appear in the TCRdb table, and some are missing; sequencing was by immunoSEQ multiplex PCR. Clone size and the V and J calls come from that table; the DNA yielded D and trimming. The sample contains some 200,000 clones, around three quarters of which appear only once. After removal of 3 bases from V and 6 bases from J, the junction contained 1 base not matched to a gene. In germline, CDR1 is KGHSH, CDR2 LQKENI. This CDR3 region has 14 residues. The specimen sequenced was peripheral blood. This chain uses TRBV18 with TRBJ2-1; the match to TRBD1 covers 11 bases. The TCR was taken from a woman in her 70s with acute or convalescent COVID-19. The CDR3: CASSPGTGGNEQFF. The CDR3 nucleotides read TGTGCCAGCTCACCGGGGACAGGGGGCAATGAGCAGTTCTTC. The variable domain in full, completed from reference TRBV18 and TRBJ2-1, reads NAGVMQNPRHLVRRRGQEARLRCSPMKGHSHVYWYRQLPEEGLKFMVYLQKENIIDESGMPKERFSAEFPKEGPSILRIQQVVRGDSAAYFCASSPGTGGNEQFFGPGTRLTVL.